This T cell receptor beta chain was found in a study of blood T cell repertoires in COVID-19. Study-wide background: PBMCs, B-cell-depleted T cells, or T cells were the source of the cDNA or gDNA that made up the material.

Profiled with immunoSEQ multiplex PCR; TCRdb holds only in-frame clones, not every one. The sample carries around 100,000 clones, about 82% recorded once. V dropped 4 bases and J dropped 9; count of bases not matched to a gene: 5. Germline V gene sequence: CDR1 KGHDR, CDR2 SFDVKD. The CDR3 length is 13 residues. The specimen sequenced was peripheral blood. V gene TRBV24-1 combines with J gene TRBJ2-1, with 7 bases matching TRBD2. This TCR derives from a man aged 45-65 years with active or convalescent COVID-19. The CDR3 bases are TGTGCCACCAGTGAGCGGGAGAACGGTGAGCAGTTCTTC. Protein: CATSERENGEQFF.